The 13 T cell receptor beta chains below were found in one sample sequenced in a study of OX40 agonist ivuxolimab in advanced cancers. Clones were read by immunoSEQ multiplex PCR, and TCRdb kept only the in-frame ones, dropping some. Found here are around 11,000 clones, 75% to 80% of them singletons; the top ten hold 25% to 40%. The sequencing here drew on CD4+ or CD8+ T cells sorted from blood, taken in a trial of the OX40 agonist ivuxolimab. The receptors originated from an adult with an advanced solid tumor such as melanoma, head and neck, liver or kidney cancer.

This chain joins TRBV28 and TRBJ2-7, with 7 nucleotides matching TRBD2. Germline V gene data show CDR1 as MDHEN and CDR2 as SYDVKM. This CDR3 contains 15 residues. The ends lost 7 bases at V and 0 bases at J; junction bases unmatched: 9. This CDR3 is CASTGWGGSSYEQYF. CDR3 bases: TGTGCCAGCACCGGCTGGGGGGGGAGCTCCTACGAGCAGTACTTC.

The chain has TRBV6-1 and TRBJ1-5, with a weak D call TRBD1 (6 bases). The CDR3 length is 14 residues. In germline, CDR1 is MNHNS, CDR2 SASEGT. V lost 7 bases and J 2 bases, leaving 12 bases between the germline ends. CDR3 sequence: CASILSGGNQPQHF. The CDR3 DNA reads as TGTGCCAGCATACTATCAGGGGGCAATCAGCCCCAGCATTTT.

The genes are TRBV5-4 and TRBJ2-7, with a tentative D call TRBD2 (6 bases). Per germline, CDR1 SGHNT and CDR2 YYREEE (reference sequence). This CDR3 is 14 amino acids long. Trimming removed 4 bases from V and 7 bases from J, with 18 bases in between. The CDR3 nucleotides read TGTGCCAGCAGCCCCGGGGGAGGAGGCCTGGAGCAGTACTTC. Translating gives CASSPGGGGLEQYF.

The chain joins TRBV28 to TRBJ2-7, with D possibly being TRBD1 (6 bases). Germline V gene sequence: CDR1 MDHEN, CDR2 SYDVKM. The V gene lost 5 bases and the J gene lost 6 bases, with 20 bases spanning the gap. The CDR3 runs to 15 residues. DNA for the CDR3: TGTGCCAGCAGTCGCATCCGGGACACCCGCGGCGAGCAGTACTTC. This codes for CASSRIRDTRGEQYF.

This chain joins TRBV6-5 and TRBJ2-1, with D perhaps being TRBD1 or TRBD2 (6 bases each). Trimming stripped 6 bases from V and 8 bases from J, with 11 bases between. Germline V gene sequence: CDR1 MNHEY, CDR2 SVGAGI. The CDR3 runs 12 residues. The CDR3 DNA is TGTGCCAGCAGCGTTAGGGGGGATGAGCAGTTCTTC. It codes for CASSVRGDEQFF.

This clone came up a few times. The V call is TRBV15, the J call TRBJ1-2; TRBD1 is a possible D gene (6 bases). The CDR3 has 14 residues. Germline-derived CDR1 and CDR2 are LNHNV and YYDKDF (reference sequence). With 2 bases removed from V and 7 bases from J, the gap between germline ends came to 14 bases. CDR3 DNA sequence: TGTGCCACCAGCAGAACGACAGGATATACTGGCTACACCTTC. Encoded protein: CATSRTTGYTGYTF.

This chain uses TRBV5-6 with TRBJ1-5; TRBD1 matches 7 bases. V was clipped by 1 base and J by 5 bases; unmatched bases: 6. The germline gives CDR1 SGHDT, CDR2 YYEEEE. CDR3 length: 15 residues. CDR3 DNA: TGTGCCAGCAGCTTGCCGGCAGGGGGAGATCAGCCCCAGCATTTT. Translation: CASSLPAGGDQPQHF.

V usage is TRBV25-1 and J usage is TRBJ1-5; D is uncertain. Germline assignment: CDR1 MGHDK and CDR2 SYGVNS. Trimming removed 0 bases from V and 5 bases from J, with 5 bases in between. CDR3 size: 13 residues. The CDR3 bases are TGTGCCAGCAGTGAATACGGTGATCAGCCCCAGCATTTT. The encoded protein is CASSEYGDQPQHF. The whole variable domain, filled in from reference TRBV25-1 and TRBJ1-5, reads EADIYQTPRYLVIGTGKKITLECSQTMGHDKMYWYQQDPGMELHLIHYSYGVNSTEKGDLSSESTVSRIRTEHFPLTLESARPSHTSQYLCASSEYGDQPQHFGDGTRLSIL.

V and J are TRBV11-2 and TRBJ2-7; D might be TRBD2 (5 bases). Germline V gene lookup returns CDR1 SGHAT and CDR2 FQNNGV. The CDR3 has 12 amino acids. Trimming cost V 6 bases and J 0 bases, with 6 bases left between them. For the CDR3, the DNA is TGTGCCAGCAGTAGCGACTCCTACGAGCAGTACTTC. It translates to CASSSDSYEQYF.

By share, this clone ranks as medium-sized. This chain connects TRBV6-4 to TRBJ2-3, with unresolved D. In germline, CDR1 is MRHNA, CDR2 SNTAGT. Trimming removed 2 bases at V and 2 bases at J, with 5 bases between. The CDR3 is 13 residues long. CDR3 bases: TGTGCCAGCAGTGACGGGGACACAGATACGCAGTATTTT. This sequence encodes CASSDGDTDTQYF.

The chain has TRBV4-3 and TRBJ2-5, with unresolved D. The end of the DNA is better explained by TRBJ2-7, so the J call may be wrong. The CDR3 is made up of 13 amino acids. Germline values: CDR1 LGHNA, CDR2 YSLEER. This CDR3 reads CASSQDGSYEQYF. CDR3 nucleotide sequence: TGCGCCAGCAGCCAAGATGGTAGCTACGAGCAGTACTTC.

This rearrangement joins TRBV18 to TRBJ2-7; D might be TRBD1 (6 bases). Germline lookup yields CDR1 KGHSH and CDR2 LQKENI. The V and J ends lost 0 bases and 3 bases respectively, with 12 bases between them. The CDR3 extends over 15 amino acids. CDR3 sequence (DNA): TGTGCCAGCTCACCACCGGTAAGGGACAACTACGAGCAGTACTTC. Protein product: CASSPPVRDNYEQYF.

This rearrangement joins TRBV29-1 to TRBJ2-3, with 7 bases lining up with TRBD2. This CDR3 has 15 amino acids. The ends lost 3 bases at V and 2 bases at J; junction bases unmatched: 8. Germline V CDR1 and CDR2: SQVTM, ANQGSEA. The DNA of the CDR3 is TGCAGCGTTGAGGGCTTACGGGGGGACACAGATACGCAGTATTTT. It translates to CSVEGLRGDTDTQYF.